The rows below give T cell receptor beta chains drawn from one sample of a study of CXCR3-negative and CXCR3-positive naive CD8 T cells. From its re-call of the 5' RACE reads, TCRdb lists each CDR3 protein once, without DNA. The listing records 90,000 to 95,000 distinct CDR3 sequences. Sequenced input: naive CXCR3- CD8+ T cells from blood. These receptors originate from a human donor in good health. Some clones in this sample may be carry-over from other donors' samples. The CDR3 runs from the conserved cysteine through the conserved F or W. Fields, in order: V gene, J gene, CDR3 protein.

TRBV4-1,TRBJ2-7,CASSHDGTGSYEQYF
TRBV18,TRBJ2-7,CASSPYGTDSYEQYF
TRBV15,TRBJ1-1,CATGGIPSDTEAFF
TRBV9,TRBJ1-4,CASSATPSWEKLFF
TRBV28,TRBJ2-7,CASSLDTGEPFSYEQYF
TRBV12-3/TRBV12-4,TRBJ2-3,CASSLAGDTQYF
TRBV3-1,TRBJ2-3,CASSQDRFASGNADTQYF
TRBV27,TRBJ2-7,CASSTDRGSYEQYF
TRBV5-1,TRBJ2-1,CASSYSGTPANEQFF
TRBV20-1,TRBJ2-1,CSSSGTSGYNEQFF